The subject of this entry is one TCR beta chain. The source of the sample is a study of T-cell reconstitution after alpha-beta-depleted transplantation in children. As it was prepared, the TCRbeta library received unique molecular identifiers. TCRdb ran MiXCR on the PCR reads and lists one entry per CDR3 protein. The sample has 250,000 to 300,000 distinct CDR3 sequences, 9.9% seen once; the top ten hold roughly 9.1%. Per the germline V gene, CDR1 is SEHNR and CDR2 is FQNEAQ (reference sequence). The V and J ends lost 6 bases and 5 bases respectively, with 10 bases between them. The CDR3 is made up of 12 amino acids.

The sample was PBMCs from the stem cell graft donor, taken from the stem cell graft. This chain links TRBV7-9 with TRBJ2-5, with D perhaps matching TRBD1 or TRBD2 (5 bases each). The receptor was isolated from a human donor who donated a stem cell graft to a child with SCID. This CDR3 reads CASRQEGETQYF. DNA of the CDR3: TGTGCCAGCAGGCAAGAGGGGGAGACCCAGTACTTC.